This T cell receptor (beta chain) was obtained from a study of cytomegalovirus exposure and HLA in healthy donors. As for the study in general: T cells numbering about 200 million yielded approximately 120 million unique TCR beta sequences in an earlier analysis.

After removal of 4 bases from V and 6 bases from J, the junction contained 16 bases not matched to a gene. This CDR3 has 17 residues. Looked up from germline, CDR1 is SGHTA and CDR2 is FQGTGA. Overall study findings and caveats: Under in vitro conditions, a few CMV-associated chains were confirmed as specific for CMV antigens.

This clone occurred a few times. Its cognate antigen is unknown. The PCR ran on 60 Vbeta and 13 Jbeta primers. Method: immunoSEQ multiplex PCR; TCRdb's copy keeps in-frame clones and lacks some. The sample has roughly 150,000 clones; about three quarters are singletons. This chain joins TRBV7-3 and TRBJ2-3; TRBD1 matches 7 bases. Material for sequencing was PBMCs. This receptor was taken from a woman in her twenties or thirties in good health and CMV-seronegative. CDR3 nucleotides: TGTGCCAGCAGCTCAAGGAGAGGGGGCCTCATTTTGGATACGCAGTATTTT. It translates to CASSSRRGGLILDTQYF.